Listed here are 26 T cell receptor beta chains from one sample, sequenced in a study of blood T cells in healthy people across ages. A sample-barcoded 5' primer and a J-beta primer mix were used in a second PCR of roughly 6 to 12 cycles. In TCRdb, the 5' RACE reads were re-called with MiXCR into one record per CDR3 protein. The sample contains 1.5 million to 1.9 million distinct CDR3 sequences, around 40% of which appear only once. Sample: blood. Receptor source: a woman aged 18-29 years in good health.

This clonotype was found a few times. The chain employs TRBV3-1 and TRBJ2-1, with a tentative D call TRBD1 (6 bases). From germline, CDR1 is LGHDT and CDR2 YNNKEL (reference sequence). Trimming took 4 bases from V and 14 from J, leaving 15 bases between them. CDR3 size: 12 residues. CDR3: CASSRKTGMEFF. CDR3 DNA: TGTGCCAGCAGCCGGAAAACAGGGATGGAGTTCTTC.

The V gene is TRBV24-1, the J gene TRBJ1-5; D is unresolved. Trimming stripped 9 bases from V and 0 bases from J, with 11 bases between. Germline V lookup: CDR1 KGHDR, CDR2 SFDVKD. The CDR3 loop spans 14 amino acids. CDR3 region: CATGAGSSNQPQHF. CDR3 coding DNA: TGTGCCACCGGAGCGGGGTCTAGCAATCAGCCCCAGCATTTT.

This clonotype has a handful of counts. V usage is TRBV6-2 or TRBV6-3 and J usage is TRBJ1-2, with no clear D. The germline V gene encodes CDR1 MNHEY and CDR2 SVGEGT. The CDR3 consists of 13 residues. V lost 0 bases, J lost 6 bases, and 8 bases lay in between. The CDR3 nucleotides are TGTGCCAGCAGTTACTCAGGTCGAAATGGCTACACCTTC. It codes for CASSYSGRNGYTF.

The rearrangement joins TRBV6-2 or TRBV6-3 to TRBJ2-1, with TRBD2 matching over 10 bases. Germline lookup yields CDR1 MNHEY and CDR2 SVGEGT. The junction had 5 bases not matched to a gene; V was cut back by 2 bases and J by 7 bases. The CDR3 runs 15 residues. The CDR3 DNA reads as TGTGCCAGCAGTTACGCTCTAGCGGGAGATAATGAGCAGTTCTTC. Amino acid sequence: CASSYALAGDNEQFF.

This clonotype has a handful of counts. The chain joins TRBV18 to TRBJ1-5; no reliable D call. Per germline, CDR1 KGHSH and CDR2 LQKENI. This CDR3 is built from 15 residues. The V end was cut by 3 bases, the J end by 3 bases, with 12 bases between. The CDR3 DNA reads TGTGCCAGCTCACCTCTCCCTCAGATCAATCAGCCCCAGCATTTT. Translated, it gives CASSPLPQINQPQHF.

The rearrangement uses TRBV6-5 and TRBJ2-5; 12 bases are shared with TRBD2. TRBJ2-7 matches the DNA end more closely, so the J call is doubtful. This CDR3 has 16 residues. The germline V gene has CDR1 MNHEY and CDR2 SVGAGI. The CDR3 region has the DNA TGTGCCAGCAGGCCACGGGCGACTAGCGGGAGATACGAGCAGTACTTC. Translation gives CASRPRATSGRYEQYF.

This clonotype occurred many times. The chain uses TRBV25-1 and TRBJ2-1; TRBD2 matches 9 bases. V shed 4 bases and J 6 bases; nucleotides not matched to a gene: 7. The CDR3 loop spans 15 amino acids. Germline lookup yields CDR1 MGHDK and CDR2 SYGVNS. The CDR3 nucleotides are TGTGCCAGCAGTGTTTTAGCGGGAGAGGTCAATGAGCAGTTCTTC. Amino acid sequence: CASSVLAGEVNEQFF.

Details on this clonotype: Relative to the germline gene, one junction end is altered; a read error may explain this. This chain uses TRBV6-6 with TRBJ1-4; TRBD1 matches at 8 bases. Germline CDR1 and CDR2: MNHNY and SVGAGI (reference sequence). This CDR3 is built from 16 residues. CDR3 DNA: TGTGACAGCAGCGTAAACAGGGGGGGAGCTAATGAAAAACTGTTTTTT. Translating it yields CDSSVNRGGANEKLFF.

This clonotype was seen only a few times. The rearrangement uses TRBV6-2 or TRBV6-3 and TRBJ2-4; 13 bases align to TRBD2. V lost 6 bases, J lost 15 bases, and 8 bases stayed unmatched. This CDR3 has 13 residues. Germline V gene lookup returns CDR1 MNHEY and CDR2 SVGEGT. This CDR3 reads CASRGTSGMFPYF. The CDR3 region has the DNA TGTGCCAGCAGAGGGACTAGCGGGATGTTTCCGTACTTC.

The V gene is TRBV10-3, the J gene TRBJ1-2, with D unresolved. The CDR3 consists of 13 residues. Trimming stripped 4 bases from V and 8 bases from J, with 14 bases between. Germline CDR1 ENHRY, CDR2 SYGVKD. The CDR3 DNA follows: TGTGCCATCAGTGCTAAGGTCGGCGTCGGCTACACCTTC. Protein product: CAISAKVGVGYTF.

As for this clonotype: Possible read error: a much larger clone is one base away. The CDR3 spells CATSSGTGISGNTIYF. DNA for the CDR3: TGTGCCACCAGCAGTGGGACAGGGATCTCTGGAAACACCATATATTTT. V usage is TRBV15 and J usage is TRBJ1-3, with TRBD1 matching over 9 bases. The CDR3 is made up of 16 amino acids. The V gene's germline CDR1 is LNHNV and CDR2 YYDKDF (reference sequence). The V and J ends lost 3 bases and 0 bases, in that order; junction bases with no gene match: 3.

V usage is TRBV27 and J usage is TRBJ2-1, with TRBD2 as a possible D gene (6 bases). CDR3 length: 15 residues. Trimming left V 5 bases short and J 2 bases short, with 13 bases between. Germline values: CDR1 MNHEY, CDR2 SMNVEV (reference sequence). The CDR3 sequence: CASSTRLGPYNEQFF. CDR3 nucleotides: TGTGCCAGCAGTACCAGACTAGGCCCCTACAATGAGCAGTTCTTC.

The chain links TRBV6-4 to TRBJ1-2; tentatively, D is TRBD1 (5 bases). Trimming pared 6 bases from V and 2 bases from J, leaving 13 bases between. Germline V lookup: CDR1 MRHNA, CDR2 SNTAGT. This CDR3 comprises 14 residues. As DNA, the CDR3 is TGTGCCAGCAGCCCAGGGTCGGAGAACTATGGCTACACCTTC. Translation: CASSPGSENYGYTF.

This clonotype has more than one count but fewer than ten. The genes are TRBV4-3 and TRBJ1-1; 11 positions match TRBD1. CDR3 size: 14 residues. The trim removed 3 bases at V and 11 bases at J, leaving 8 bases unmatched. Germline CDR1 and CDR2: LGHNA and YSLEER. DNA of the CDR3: TGCGCCAGCAGCCAGGACAGGGGGCGTCCGGCGGCTTTCTTT. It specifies CASSQDRGRPAAFF.

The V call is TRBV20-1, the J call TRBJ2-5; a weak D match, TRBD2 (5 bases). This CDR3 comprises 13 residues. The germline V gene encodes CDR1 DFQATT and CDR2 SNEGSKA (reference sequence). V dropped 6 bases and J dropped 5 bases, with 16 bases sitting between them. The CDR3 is CSARAEGLETQYF. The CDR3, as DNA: TGCAGTGCGAGGGCCGAGGGCCTGGAGACCCAGTACTTC.

CDR3 nucleotides: TGTGCCAGCAGTTCGTCCGGGACAGGGAACTATGGCTACACCTTC. Translated: CASSSSGTGNYGYTF. This chain connects TRBV6-5 to TRBJ1-2, with TRBD1 matching 9 bases. This CDR3 is built from 15 residues. With 4 bases clipped from V and 2 bases from J, the junction kept 5 bases outside the gene matches. Germline V CDR1 and CDR2: MNHEY, SVGAGI.

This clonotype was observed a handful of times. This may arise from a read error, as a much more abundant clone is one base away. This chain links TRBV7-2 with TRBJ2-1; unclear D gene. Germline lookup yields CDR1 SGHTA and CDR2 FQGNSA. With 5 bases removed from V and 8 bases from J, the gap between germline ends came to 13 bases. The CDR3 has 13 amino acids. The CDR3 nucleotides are TGTGCCAGCAGCGTAAACTACGCCTATGAGCAGTTCTTC. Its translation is CASSVNYAYEQFF.

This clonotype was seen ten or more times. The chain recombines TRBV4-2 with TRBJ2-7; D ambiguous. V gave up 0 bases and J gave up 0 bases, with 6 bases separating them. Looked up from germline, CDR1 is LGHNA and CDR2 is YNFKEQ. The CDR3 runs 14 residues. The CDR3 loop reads CASSQEGASYEQYF. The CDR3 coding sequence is TGTGCCAGCAGCCAAGAAGGTGCCTCCTACGAGCAGTACTTC.

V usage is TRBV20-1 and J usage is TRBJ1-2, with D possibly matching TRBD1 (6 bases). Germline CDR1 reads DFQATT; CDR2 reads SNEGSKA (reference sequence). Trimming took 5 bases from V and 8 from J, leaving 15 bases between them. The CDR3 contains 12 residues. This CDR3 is CSASRTDGGYTF. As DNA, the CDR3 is TGCAGTGCTTCGAGGACAGATGGAGGCTACACCTTC.

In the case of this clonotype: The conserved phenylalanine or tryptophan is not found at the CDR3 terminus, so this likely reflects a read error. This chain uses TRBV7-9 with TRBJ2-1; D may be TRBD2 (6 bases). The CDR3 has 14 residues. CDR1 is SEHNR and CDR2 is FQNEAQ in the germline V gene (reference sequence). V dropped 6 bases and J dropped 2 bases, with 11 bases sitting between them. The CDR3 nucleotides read TGTGCCAGCAGAAAGGAGGGACCCTACAATGAGCAGTTCTTA. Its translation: CASRKEGPYNEQFL.

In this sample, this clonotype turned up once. The CDR3 DNA reads as TGTGCCAGCAGTCCCCACGGGACAGGTTGTGGCTACACCTTC. Translation: CASSPHGTGCGYTF. The V call is TRBV12-3 or TRBV12-4, the J call TRBJ1-2; 8 bases are shared with TRBD1. After removal of 5 bases from V and 7 bases from J, the junction contained 9 bases not matched to a gene. The CDR3 contains 14 residues.

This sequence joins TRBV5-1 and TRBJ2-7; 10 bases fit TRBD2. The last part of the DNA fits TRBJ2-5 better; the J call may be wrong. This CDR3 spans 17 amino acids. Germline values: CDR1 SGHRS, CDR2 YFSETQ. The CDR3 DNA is TGCGCCAGCAGCTTTTTAAGGACTAGCGGTCTCCAAGAGACCCAGTACTTC. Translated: CASSFLRTSGLQETQYF.

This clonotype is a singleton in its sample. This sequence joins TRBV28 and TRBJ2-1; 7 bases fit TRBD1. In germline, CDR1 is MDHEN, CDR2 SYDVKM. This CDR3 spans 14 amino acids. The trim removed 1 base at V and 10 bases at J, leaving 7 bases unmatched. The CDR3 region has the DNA TGTGCCAGCAGTTTATTCCCAGCAGGGGGAGAGCAGTTCTTC. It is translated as CASSLFPAGGEQFF.

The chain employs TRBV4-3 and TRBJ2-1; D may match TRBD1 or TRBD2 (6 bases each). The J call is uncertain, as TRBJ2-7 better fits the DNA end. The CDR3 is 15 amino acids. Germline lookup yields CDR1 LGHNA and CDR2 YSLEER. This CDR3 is CASSPNGGTDNEQYF. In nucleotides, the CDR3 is TGCGCCAGCAGCCCCAACGGGGGCACCGACAATGAGCAGTACTTC.

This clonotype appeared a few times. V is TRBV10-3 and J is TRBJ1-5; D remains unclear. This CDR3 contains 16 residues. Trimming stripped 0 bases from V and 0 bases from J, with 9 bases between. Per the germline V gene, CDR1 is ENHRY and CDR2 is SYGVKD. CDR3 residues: CAISESSVISNQPQHF. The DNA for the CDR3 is TGTGCCATCAGTGAGTCTTCCGTTATTAGCAATCAGCCCCAGCATTTT.

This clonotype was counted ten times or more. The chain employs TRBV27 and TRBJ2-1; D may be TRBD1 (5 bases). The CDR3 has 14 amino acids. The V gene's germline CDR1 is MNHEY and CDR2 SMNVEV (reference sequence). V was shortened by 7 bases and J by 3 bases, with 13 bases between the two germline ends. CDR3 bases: TGTGCCAGCACATCAGGGTTGGACTACAATGAGCAGTTCTTC. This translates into CASTSGLDYNEQFF.